The rows below give T cell receptor beta chains drawn from one sample of a study of blood T cell repertoires in COVID-19. Method: immunoSEQ multiplex PCR; TCRdb's copy keeps in-frame clones and lacks some. Of about 160,000 clones in the sample, roughly 88% are singletons; the top ten hold approximately 2%. The specimen was peripheral blood. Receptors originate from a man younger than 35 with acute or convalescent COVID-19. Both conserved end residues are part of each CDR3. Clone size is stated in some rows and not others, as once, few, many or a class when expanded.

size	V	CDR3
.	TRBV5-4	CASSTFDSVQETQYF
.	TRBV5-1	CASSPGLAEALRETQYF
.	TRBV7-6	CASSGAGRNRAGDQPQHF
few	TRBV7-2	CASSLGHLSNQPQHF
.	TRBV19	CASSIARGLHTGELFF
.	TRBV5-6	CASSSRGLAAFQETQYF
once	TRBV9	CASSTRESPYSSYNEQFF
.	TRBV15	CATSRAMGQGAEKLFF
few	TRBV4-2	CASSQDKGKKLFF
.	TRBV7-9	CASSPPGGGNTIYF
.	TRBV7-8	CASRSTGGPYNEQFF
.	TRBV3-1/TRBV3-2	CASTGGQGAYGYTF
.	TRBV15	CATSRDIRGDTQYF
.	TRBV5-1	CASSLGASGTPTDTQYF
few	TRBV19	CASSRGVSVLNTGELFF
.	TRBV11-2	CASSTSGVLVTEAFF
.	TRBV18	CASSRDFDGYTF
.	TRBV29-1	CSVHRDRGLTNTEAFF
once	TRBV7-9	CASSLGPGTANYGYTF
.	TRBV18	CASSPLRQGITDTQYF
.	TRBV12-2	CASRLNRGAANYGYTF
.	TRBV3-1/TRBV3-2	CASSQESGTGKETQYF
.	TRBV7-9	CASSLVGTGYNEQFF
.	TRBV2	CASIFTAQADYGYTF
.	TRBV6-5	CASSETGDHNEQFF
.	TRBV30	CAWSVAGDQPQHF
.	TRBV19	CASSIYKTNTEAFF
.	TRBV10-3	CATRGWGGSHLETQYF
once	TRBV30	CAWSVGQNYGYTF
.	TRBV5-1	CASSLSGFTEAFF
.	TRBV3-1/TRBV3-2	CASSQGDRGNYGLVREQYF
once	TRBV15	CATSRARRGLDYGYTF
.	TRBV11-2	CASSLDLSYGYTF
.	TRBV19	CASSIKGQGSNQPQHF
.	TRBV5-5	CASSLPSTETEAFF
.	TRBV7-9	CASSPQMYQETQYF